In its sample, the clone carrying this T cell receptor beta chain was seen once. This entry is derived from a study of cytomegalovirus exposure and HLA in healthy donors. Study-level background: Tens of millions of unique TCRs, all from HLA-typed donors, were included in an early release of the data.

The PCR contained 60 Vbeta and 13 Jbeta primers. Repertoires were generated with immunoSEQ multiplex PCR, while TCRdb's copy carries only in-frame clones and drops some. The data show 150,000 to 200,000 clones, 85% seen once. CDR1 and CDR2 from the germline V gene are SQVTM and ANQGSEA. V shed 8 bases and J 0 bases; nucleotides not matched to a gene: 7. The length of the CDR3 is 14 residues. The chain links TRBV29-1 to TRBJ2-1; 7 nucleotides line up with TRBD2. The clonotype originates from a woman aged 45-60 years in good health and CMV-seronegative. The sample comprised PBMCs. CDR3 in amino acids: CSMAGESSYNEQFF. CDR3 sequence (DNA): TGCAGCATGGCGGGAGAGAGCTCCTACAATGAGCAGTTCTTC.